This TCR beta chain was captured in a study of shared clonotypes between healthy human individuals. Study-level findings and limits: In a few donors, around 5% of naive CD4 clonotypes appeared in common.

Concerning this clone itself: Its antigen is currently unknown.

Sequencing used immunoSEQ multiplex PCR; TCRdb keeps in-frame clones, though not all of them. The repertoire includes 1.4 million to 1.5 million clones, roughly 96% of them detected once, and 1.2% sits in the top ten. The specimen was naive CD4+ T cells sorted from blood. Subset denoted: CD45RA+ positively selected. The TCR comes from a man aged 25 to 40 in good health.

The CDR3 region is CASSLDVRARGYTF. As DNA, the CDR3 is TGTGCCAGCAGCCTAGACGTCAGGGCTCGAGGCTACACCTTC. This sequence joins TRBV4-2 and TRBJ1-2; D perhaps matches TRBD1 (5 bases). The CDR3 has 14 amino acids. Germline V lookup: CDR1 LGHNA, CDR2 YNFKEQ. The germline V and J ends were trimmed by 4 bases and 8 bases, with 17 bases remaining between them.